This T cell receptor beta chain stems from a study of T cell repertoires in cytomegalovirus infection (dated by TCRdb to between 2019 and 2020). Looking at the study overall: Peptide stimulations targeted recently identified HLA-C-restricted CMV epitopes, whose presentation resists viral immunomodulation, together with well-studied HLA-B-restricted epitopes. Donor HLA type was relevant to the analysis, as public TCR beta signatures indicated carriage of CMV infection together with the matching HLA type.

The treatment or condition tag for this specimen amounts to: in vitro stimulation with specific CMV peptide epitopes to enrich CMV-specific T cells. Findings and caveats that apply to the study as a whole: The ex vivo response was dominated by HLA-C-restricted CMV-specific TCR beta clonotypes, which also provided the single most frequent clonotype in two of eight donors. In both this cohort and an independent roughly 350-donor cohort, the cumulative frequency of public TCR beta family members distinguished carriers of CMV infection plus the relevant HLA type.

CDR1 and CDR2 were assigned from the germline V gene as SGHRS and YFSETQ. The trim is 1 base for V and 1 base for J, with a gap of 8 bases between the germline ends. The CDR3 measures 14 amino acids from cysteine to phenylalanine. Only the CDR3 region is kept as DNA, spanning 42 bases read in frame from base 1. The instrument was an Illumina HiSeq 1500. The public reads were reprocessed in TCRdb via fastp at Q25 and MiXCR, keeping in-frame beta chains. Every CDR3 protein is listed once, alongside the most common genes and DNA of its rows. The sample yields 650,000 to 850,000 distinct CDR3 sequences; 25% to 35% were counted once. Clones ranked in the top ten supply about 12% of the sample. Concerning this clonotype itself: This clone's antigen is unknown. Base qualities are not recorded, but no much larger clone differs from it by a single base.

Recombination connected TRBV5-1 to TRBJ1-1, with the D gene not clear enough to name. The sequences come from cultured CD8+ T cells from PBMCs, collected from culture after CMV antigen stimulation. The receptor comes from a human donor in good health (CMV status not recorded). Some clones in this sample may be carry-over from other donors' samples. The sequence in DNA is TGCGCCAGCAGCTTGTATGGTTCGAACACTGAAGCTTTCTTT. Translation gives CASSLYGSNTEAFF.